The 27 T cell receptor beta chains listed next were all sequenced from one sample in a study of technical replicates of blood from several donors. Here immunoSEQ multiplex PCR was the method, and the copy in TCRdb shows in-frame clones only, minus some. The sample has 65,000 to 85,000 clones; nearly 98% are singletons. The sequenced material came from T cells isolated from PBMCs. Source of these receptors: a human donor in good health.

The V call is TRBV6-4, the J call TRBJ2-1; TRBD2 matches 7 bases. V lost 2 bases, J lost 9 bases, and 4 bases stayed unmatched. Looked up from germline, CDR1 is MRHNA and CDR2 is SNTAGT. The CDR3 length is 13 residues. The CDR3 sequence: CASSDLPSGEQFF. The CDR3, as DNA: TGTGCCAGCAGTGACCTGCCTAGCGGTGAGCAGTTCTTC.

This chain joins TRBV29-1 and TRBJ2-4, with 7 bases fitting TRBD1. V trimming: 6 bases; J trimming: 0 bases; junction bases outside the gene matches: 5. The CDR3 is made up of 14 amino acids. Germline lookup yields CDR1 SQVTM and CDR2 ANQGSEA. CDR3: CSVRDSVAKNIQYF. The CDR3 bases are TGCAGCGTCCGGGACAGCGTAGCCAAAAACATTCAGTACTTC.

This chain uses TRBV2 with TRBJ1-3; TRBD1 aligns across 11 bases. This CDR3 contains 17 residues. Trimming took 3 bases from V and 3 from J; bases not matched to a gene: 7. Germline CDR1 and CDR2: SNHLY and FYNNEI. CDR3 coding DNA: TGTGCCAGCAGTGATGACCCGGGACAGGGGGGTGGAAACACCATATATTTT. This gives the protein CASSDDPGQGGGNTIYF.

The J gene is TRBJ2-5, the V gene TRBV25-1, with TRBD1 as a possible D gene (7 bases). There are 13 residues in the CDR3. Germline CDR1 MGHDK, CDR2 SYGVNS. V was cut by 8 bases and J by 5 bases, with 15 bases left in between. CDR3 protein: CASRGQGVETQYF. The CDR3, as DNA: TGTGCCAGCCGGGGGCAGGGGGTGGAGACCCAGTACTTC.

The chain joins TRBV7-8 to TRBJ2-3; TRBD2 matches at 10 bases. J lost 6 bases, V lost 1 base, and 7 bases had no gene match. This CDR3 is 16 amino acids long. Germline V lookup: CDR1 SGHVS, CDR2 FQNEAQ. CDR3 coding DNA: TGTGCCAGCAGCTTAGAGGGCCTAGCGGGAGCCGATACGCAGTATTTT. It is translated as CASSLEGLAGADTQYF.

The chain has TRBV2 and TRBJ2-1; 8 positions agree with TRBD1. CDR1 is SNHLY and CDR2 is FYNNEI in the germline V gene. This CDR3 spans 15 amino acids. Losses at the gene ends were 4 bases for V and 2 bases for J; bases not matched to a gene: 4. The chain's CDR3 is CASSAGQATYNEQFF. The CDR3 DNA is TGTGCCAGCAGTGCGGGACAGGCAACCTACAATGAGCAGTTCTTC.

The CDR3 loop is CAIGTSGRAGNEQFF. Written as DNA, the CDR3 is TGTGCCATCGGGACTAGCGGGAGGGCTGGCAATGAGCAGTTCTTC. This chain joins TRBV10-3 and TRBJ2-1; 16 bases agree with TRBD2. The CDR3 is 15 amino acids. Looked up from germline, CDR1 is ENHRY and CDR2 is SYGVKD. V gave up 8 bases and J gave up 6 bases; unmatched junction bases: 4.

V usage is TRBV2 and J usage is TRBJ1-6; D remains ambiguous. The V and J ends lost 7 bases and 8 bases respectively, with 24 bases between them. The CDR3 is made up of 17 amino acids. Per the germline V gene, CDR1 is SNHLY and CDR2 is FYNNEI. CDR3 loop: CASTIERTAGGYSPLHF. The CDR3 coding sequence is TGTGCCAGCACCATTGAGAGGACGGCGGGAGGATATTCACCCCTCCACTTT.

This clone came up once. This sequence joins TRBV18 and TRBJ2-5, with a weak D call TRBD2 (6 bases). The CDR3 covers 16 residues. The ends were cut back, 3 bases at V and 2 bases at J, with 16 bases in the middle. CDR1 and CDR2 (germline): KGHSH, LQKENI. CDR3 sequence: CASSPMAGKIQETQYF. The DNA for the CDR3 is TGTGCCAGCTCACCTATGGCGGGGAAGATACAAGAGACCCAGTACTTC.

This sequence joins TRBV7-9 and TRBJ2-2; 8 positions agree with TRBD1. In germline, CDR1 is SEHNR, CDR2 FQNEAQ (reference sequence). The J segment lost 2 bases and the V segment lost 7 bases, leaving 9 bases of the junction unmatched. This CDR3 is built from 16 residues. As DNA, the CDR3 is TGTGCCAGCACCCCTATAGGACAGGGAAACACCGGGGAGCTGTTTTTT. Translated: CASTPIGQGNTGELFF.

V gene TRBV18 combines with J gene TRBJ2-7; possibly TRBD2 for D (6 bases). Trimming removed 0 bases from V and 6 bases from J, with 9 bases in between. Germline values: CDR1 KGHSH, CDR2 LQKENI. This CDR3 spans 13 amino acids. CDR3: CASSPPGTGEQYF. CDR3 coding DNA: TGTGCCAGCTCACCACCAGGGACTGGCGAGCAGTACTTC.

DNA for the CDR3: TGTGCCACCAGCAGAGCGGGGGTATGGCCCTCTGGGGCCAACGTCCTGACTTTC. Its protein product is CATSRAGVWPSGANVLTF. The chain has TRBV15 and TRBJ2-6, with a weak D call TRBD2 (6 bases). Germline lookup yields CDR1 LNHNV and CDR2 YYDKDF (reference sequence). V was cut by 1 base and J by 0 bases, with 13 bases left in between. The CDR3 spans 18 residues.

The chain links TRBV27 to TRBJ2-1; 13 bases map to TRBD2. Germline values: CDR1 MNHEY, CDR2 SMNVEV (reference sequence). The CDR3 contains 15 residues. V shed 2 bases, J shed 11 bases, and the junction held 6 bases outside the gene matches. In nucleotides, the CDR3 is TGTGCCAGCAGTTTACTAGAGGGACTAGCGGGAAAGCAGTTCTTC. This translates into CASSLLEGLAGKQFF.

The chain recombines TRBV4-1 with TRBJ1-1; D remains unclear. The length of the CDR3 is 20 residues. V dropped 2 bases and J dropped 1 base, with 26 bases sitting between them. Germline V gene sequence: CDR1 MGHRA, CDR2 YSYEKL. The CDR3 region is CASSQLLSERNSGKNTEAFF. For the CDR3, the DNA is TGCGCCAGCAGCCAATTACTTTCCGAGCGGAACTCGGGCAAGAACACTGAAGCTTTCTTT.

This sequence joins TRBV30 and TRBJ2-7; TRBD1 agrees at 8 bases. This CDR3 has 14 residues. Germline V gene sequence: CDR1 GTSNPN, CDR2 SVGIG (reference sequence). V gave up 1 base and J gave up 2 bases; unmatched junction bases: 4. The CDR3 DNA reads TGTGCCTGGAGTGGTCTGGACAGGGCCTACGAGCAGTACTTC. Translating gives CAWSGLDRAYEQYF.

The chain has TRBV19 and TRBJ1-1, with D maybe TRBD1 (6 bases). Trimming pared 4 bases from V and 0 bases from J, leaving 6 bases between. CDR1 is LNHDA, CDR2 SQIVND, per germline (reference sequence). CDR3 length equals 13 residues. The CDR3 region is CASSRQVNTEAFF. CDR3 DNA sequence: TGTGCCAGTAGTAGACAGGTGAACACTGAAGCTTTCTTT.

CDR3 nucleotide sequence: TGCGCCAGCAGCCCCGGGACAACTGGAAACACCATATATTTT. Its translation is CASSPGTTGNTIYF. The chain is built from TRBV5-1 and TRBJ1-3; D is possibly TRBD1 (6 bases). The CDR3 totals 14 residues. Per germline, CDR1 SGHRS and CDR2 YFSETQ. Trimming shortened V by 4 bases and J by 2 bases, and 10 bases separated the two germline ends.

The chain is built from TRBV28 and TRBJ2-1, with 12 nucleotides matching TRBD2. CDR3 length equals 17 residues. Germline V gene data show CDR1 as MDHEN and CDR2 as SYDVKM. J gave up 5 bases and V 1 base, and 6 bases lay outside the gene matches. The CDR3 nucleotides read TGTGCCAGCAGTTTATCTCGACTAGCGGGAGAACACAATGAGCAGTTCTTC. This translates into CASSLSRLAGEHNEQFF.

V is TRBV18 and J is TRBJ1-5, with D possibly matching TRBD1 (5 bases). This CDR3 is 17 amino acids long. Germline V gene data show CDR1 as KGHSH and CDR2 as LQKENI. V dropped 2 bases and J dropped 2 bases, with 16 bases sitting between them. The CDR3 DNA reads TGTGCCAGCTCACCAGAAGTTACGGGGGGAGGCAATCAGCCCCAGCATTTT. This gives the protein CASSPEVTGGGNQPQHF.

V usage is TRBV4-1 and J usage is TRBJ2-1; D unresolved. Trimming took 0 bases from V and 4 from J, leaving 4 bases between them. The CDR3 sequence is 13 residues long. Germline V CDR1 and CDR2: MGHRA, YSYEKL. The CDR3 DNA is TGCGCCAGCAGCCAAGACACATACAATGAGCAGTTCTTC. Its protein is CASSQDTYNEQFF.

The V call is TRBV21-1, the J call TRBJ2-5; TRBD2, the table's D call, lacks a check against the DNA. TRBV21-1 is designated a pseudogene. The length of the CDR3 is 16 residues. In DNA, the CDR3 is TGTGCCAGCAGCATTGGCCCGGGTCCCAGTGCGGAGACCCAGTACTTC. Translation gives CASSIGPGPSAETQYF.

The chain is built from TRBV10-3 and TRBJ2-5, with TRBD1 matching 7 bases. Per germline, CDR1 ENHRY and CDR2 SYGVKD. V lost 4 bases, J lost 3 bases, and 17 bases stayed unmatched. The CDR3 has 18 amino acids. CDR3 region: CAISGGTVPGSMEETQYF. The DNA of the CDR3 is TGTGCCATCAGTGGGGGGACAGTCCCAGGGTCGATGGAAGAGACCCAGTACTTC.

This clone appeared a single time. This chain uses TRBV6-1 with TRBJ2-5, with TRBD1 matching over 8 bases. Germline CDR1 is MNHNS and CDR2 is SASEGT. The CDR3 extends over 12 amino acids. V trimming: 10 bases; J trimming: 9 bases; junction bases outside the gene matches: 10. The chain's CDR3 is CAISDREVAQYF. CDR3 in DNA: TGTGCCATCTCGGACAGGGAGGTCGCCCAGTACTTC.

The CDR3 loop reads CASSDGQGGQPQHF. In DNA form, the CDR3 reads TGTGCCAGCAGTGACGGGCAGGGCGGTCAGCCCCAGCATTTT. The V gene is TRBV2, the J gene TRBJ1-5; a weak D match, TRBD1 (5 bases). V dropped 3 bases and J dropped 6 bases, with 12 bases sitting between them. The CDR3 covers 14 residues. Germline CDR1 is SNHLY and CDR2 is FYNNEI. Variable domain in full (rest from reference TRBV2 and TRBJ1-5): EPEVTQTPSHQVTQMGQEVILRCVPISNHLYFYWYRQILGQKVEFLVSFYNNEISEKSEIFDDQFSVERPDGSNFTLKIRSTKLEDSAMYFCASSDGQGGQPQHFGDGTRLSIL.

The V call is TRBV5-6, the J call TRBJ2-7; D may be TRBD2 (5 bases). CDR1 and CDR2 from the germline V gene are SGHDT and YYEEEE. Trimming shortened V by 0 bases and J by 11 bases, and 12 bases separated the two germline ends. The CDR3 runs 12 residues. The CDR3 region is CASSLEGGWEYF. The CDR3 DNA reads TGTGCCAGCAGCTTGGAAGGAGGATGGGAGTACTTC.

The chain links TRBV7-9 to TRBJ2-1, with TRBD1 matching 8 bases. This CDR3 spans 14 amino acids. The junction had 0 bases not matched to a gene; V was cut back by 5 bases and J by 0 bases. Per germline, CDR1 SEHNR and CDR2 FQNEAQ (reference sequence). The CDR3 nucleotides read TGTGCCAGCAGCGGGACAGGCTCCTACAATGAGCAGTTCTTC. Residues: CASSGTGSYNEQFF.

This chain links TRBV19 with TRBJ2-7, with 8 nucleotides matching TRBD2. The CDR3 totals 13 residues. Germline V gene lookup returns CDR1 LNHDA and CDR2 SQIVND (reference sequence). V was clipped by 4 bases and J by 2 bases; unmatched bases: 1. CDR3 amino acids: CASSKRGPYEQYF. The CDR3 region has the DNA TGTGCCAGTAGTAAGCGGGGGCCCTACGAGCAGTACTTC.